Presented here are 19 T cell receptor beta chains from one specimen sequenced in a study of CDR3 diversity in severe acne. TCRdb analysed the PCR reads with MiXCR anew, one entry per CDR3 protein. The table records more than 80,000 distinct CDR3 sequences, approximately 49% of them present only once. Sequenced sample: blood. The receptor set was obtained from a male donor with severe acne vulgaris.

The chain links TRBV27 to TRBJ2-2; TRBD1 might be the D (5 bases). The length of the CDR3 is 14 residues. From germline, CDR1 is MNHEY and CDR2 SMNVEV (reference sequence). V was clipped by 3 bases and J by 7 bases, with 12 bases between them. The CDR3 DNA reads TGTGCCAGCAGTTTGCAGGGTGCAAGCGGGGAGCTGTTTTTT. Translation: CASSLQGASGELFF.

The chain combines TRBV18 with TRBJ2-5; 8 positions agree with TRBD1. With V trimmed by 6 bases and J by 5 bases, 11 bases remained unmatched. CDR3 length: 15 amino acids. Germline CDR1 is KGHSH and CDR2 is LQKENI. DNA for the CDR3: TGTGCCAGCTCCCTTAACGGACAGGGAACGGAGACCCAGTACTTC. Amino acid sequence: CASSLNGQGTETQYF. Full variable domain (outside the CDR3, taken from reference TRBV18 and TRBJ2-5): NAGVMQNPRHLVRRRGQEARLRCSPMKGHSHVYWYRQLPEEGLKFMVYLQKENIIDESGMPKERFSAEFPKEGPSILRIQQVVRGDSAAYFCASSLNGQGTETQYFGPGTRLLVL.

This clonotype has at least ten counts. The V and J genes are TRBV6-4 and TRBJ2-2, with 10 bases matching TRBD1. V lost 4 bases and J lost 6; bases outside the gene matches: 5. The V gene's germline CDR1 is MRHNA and CDR2 SNTAGT. The CDR3 consists of 15 residues. This chain's CDR3 is CASSAGTGESGELFF. Written as DNA, the CDR3 is TGTGCCAGCAGTGCCGGGACAGGGGAATCCGGGGAGCTGTTTTTT.

V is TRBV19 and J is TRBJ1-2; 9 bases fit TRBD1. The ends lost 2 bases at V and 8 bases at J; junction bases unmatched: 6. Germline V gives CDR1 LNHDA, CDR2 SQIVND (reference sequence). This CDR3 comprises 14 residues. The CDR3 sequence is CASSIRTGVAGYTF. The CDR3 DNA reads as TGTGCCAGTAGTATACGGACAGGGGTGGCCGGCTACACCTTC.

The sample holds many counts of this clonotype. The chain has TRBV19 and TRBJ2-1; TRBD1 might be the D (5 bases). Trimming stripped 4 bases from V and 4 bases from J, with 5 bases between. CDR1 is LNHDA and CDR2 is SQIVND in the germline V gene (reference sequence). This CDR3 has 12 amino acids. This CDR3 reads CASSRQYNEQFF. The CDR3 DNA reads TGTGCCAGTAGTAGACAGTACAATGAGCAGTTCTTC.

The chain couples TRBV3-1 to TRBJ1-1; D uncertain. This CDR3 is 14 amino acids long. The germline CDR1 and CDR2 sequences are LGHDT and YNNKEL (reference sequence). Trimming removed 2 bases at V and 5 bases at J, with 12 bases between. Here the CDR3 DNA reads TGTGCCAGCAGCCAACAGGATGAATGGACTGAAGCTTTCTTT. Protein product: CASSQQDEWTEAFF.

This clonotype was picked up a small number of times. The chain recombines TRBV27 with TRBJ1-1, with D unclear. V was pared by 2 bases and J by 7 bases, with 11 bases between. This CDR3 region has 13 residues. Germline V gene data show CDR1 as MNHEY and CDR2 as SMNVEV (reference sequence). The CDR3 loop reads CASSLIVQDEAFF. CDR3 coding DNA: TGTGCCAGCAGTTTAATAGTTCAAGATGAAGCTTTCTTT.

The sample holds a few counts of this clonotype. The chain couples TRBV15 to TRBJ2-3; 10 bases map to TRBD1. Trimming at V came to 1 base and at J to 8 bases, leaving 6 bases not matched to a gene. CDR3 size: 15 residues. Germline CDR1 reads LNHNV; CDR2 reads YYDKDF (reference sequence). The chain's CDR3 is CATSRGDRGSGTQYF. The CDR3 coding sequence is TGTGCCACCAGCAGAGGGGACAGGGGTTCCGGTACGCAGTATTTT.

In its sample, this clonotype was seen many times. The chain is built from TRBV18 and TRBJ2-1; D unresolved. CDR1 KGHSH and CDR2 LQKENI come from the germline V gene. The V and J ends lost 6 bases and 1 base respectively, with 10 bases between them. The CDR3 is 14 amino acids. CDR3 amino acids: CASSILGSYNEQFF. The CDR3 nucleotides read TGTGCCAGCTCTATCCTAGGGTCCTACAATGAGCAGTTCTTC. The full variable domain, its missing parts supplied by reference TRBV18 and TRBJ2-1, is NAGVMQNPRHLVRRRGQEARLRCSPMKGHSHVYWYRQLPEEGLKFMVYLQKENIIDESGMPKERFSAEFPKEGPSILRIQQVVRGDSAAYFCASSILGSYNEQFFGPGTRLTVL.

V gene TRBV13 combines with J gene TRBJ1-1; D gene uncertain. CDR1 PRHDT and CDR2 FYEKMQ come from the germline V gene (reference sequence). The CDR3 runs 14 residues. V was trimmed by 0 bases and J by 4 bases, leaving 9 bases between them. CDR3 loop: CASSLGQSFTEAFF. The DNA for the CDR3 is TGTGCCAGCAGCTTAGGACAGAGTTTCACTGAAGCTTTCTTT.

This clonotype turned up a few times. Its ends do not fully match the called genes, so a read error is possible. V gene TRBV7-9 combines with J gene TRBJ2-1, with 16 bases fitting TRBD2. From germline, CDR1 is SEHNR and CDR2 FQNEAQ (reference sequence). There are 19 residues in the CDR3. CDR3 nucleotide sequence: TGTGCCAGCAGCCCCAATTTCCTCCTCCAGGGACTAGCGGGAGGGCACTGGGTCTTC. Translation: CASSPNFLLQGLAGGHWVF.

This clonotype was detected a few times. The chain links TRBV14 to TRBJ1-2; TRBD1 matches 9 bases. Germline assignment: CDR1 SGHDN and CDR2 FVKESK. V lost 4 bases and J lost 5; bases outside the gene matches: 11. The CDR3 has 16 residues. CDR3 loop: CASSPGTGFGFYGYTF. The CDR3 nucleotides read TGTGCCAGCAGCCCCGGGACAGGGTTTGGGTTTTATGGCTACACCTTC. The full variable domain, in which reference TRBV14 and TRBJ1-2 provide the parts outside the CDR3, is EAGVTQFPSHSVIEKGQTVTLRCDPISGHDNLYWYRRVMGKEIKFLLHFVKESKQDESGMPNNRFLAERTGGTYSTLKVQPAELEDSGVYFCASSPGTGFGFYGYTFGSGTRLTVV.

This clonotype was seen repeatedly, ten times or more. The V gene is TRBV20-1, the J gene TRBJ1-2, with D maybe TRBD1 (6 bases). Germline assignment: CDR1 DFQATT and CDR2 SNEGSKA (reference sequence). The CDR3 is 16 residues long. V was pared by 5 bases and J by 6 bases, with 25 bases between. Written as DNA, the CDR3 is TGCAGTGCTGCAACCGGGACAAATAATCGTGTCCATGGCTACACCTTC. This gives the protein CSAATGTNNRVHGYTF.

The chain joins TRBV7-2 to TRBJ1-4, with D perhaps matching TRBD1 (5 bases). This CDR3 comprises 13 residues. With 5 bases removed from V and 8 bases from J, the gap between germline ends came to 12 bases. Germline V lookup: CDR1 SGHTA, CDR2 FQGNSA. The CDR3 DNA reads as TGTGCCAGCAGCAAGGGGCGTGACGAAAAACTGTTTTTT. Translation gives CASSKGRDEKLFF. Together with reference TRBV7-2 and TRBJ1-4, the CDR3 gives the full variable domain: GAGVSQSPSNKVTEKGKDVELRCDPISGHTALYWYRQSLGQGLEFLIYFQGNSAPDKSGLPSDRFSAERTGGSVSTLTIQRTQQEDSAVYLCASSKGRDEKLFFGSGTQLSVL.

The chain combines TRBV7-9 with TRBJ1-6; D not certain. Germline loops: CDR1 SEHNR, CDR2 FQNEAQ (reference sequence). This CDR3 contains 12 residues. The ends were cut back, 5 bases at V and 8 bases at J, with 7 bases in the middle. The CDR3 nucleotides are TGTGCCAGCAGCGACCACGATTCACCCCTCCACTTT. It yields the protein CASSDHDSPLHF. The full variable domain, with the rest looked up from reference TRBV7-9 and TRBJ1-6, is DTGVSQNPRHKITKRGQNVTFRCDPISEHNRLYWYRQTLGQGPEFLTYFQNEAQLEKSRLLSDRFSAERPKGSFSTLEIQRTEQGDSAMYLCASSDHDSPLHFGNGTRLTVT.

On this clonotype itself: The limits of the CDR3 on the DNA are not certain, so only TCRdb's listed CDR3 is given. This rearrangement joins TRBV20-1 to TRBJ2-1; no check of the table's D call, TRBD2, against the DNA was made. The germline CDR1 and CDR2 sequences are DFQATT and SNEGSKA (reference sequence). Including both end residues, the CDR3 is 22 amino acids long. CDR3 residues: CRTGGFWSLFLCQQPIPNEQFF.

This clonotype occurred many times. The chain links TRBV9 to TRBJ2-7; tentatively, D is TRBD1 (5 bases). Germline V lookup: CDR1 SGDLS, CDR2 YYNGEE. CDR3 size: 14 residues. Trimming stripped 0 bases from V and 5 bases from J, with 12 bases between. Here the CDR3 reads CASSVDQGGDEQYF. The CDR3, as DNA: TGTGCCAGCAGCGTAGACCAGGGTGGCGACGAGCAGTACTTC.

This clonotype came up many times. The rearrangement uses TRBV10-2 and TRBJ1-2; no reliable D call. The CDR3 is made up of 11 amino acids. Trimming stripped 6 bases from V and 5 bases from J, with 7 bases between. The germline CDR1 and CDR2 sequences are WSHSY and SAAADI. CDR3 nucleotide sequence: TGCGCCAGCAGGGCAGATTATGGCTACACCTTC. Translating gives CASRADYGYTF.

On this clonotype itself: The DNA is omitted, as the CDR3 cannot be located on it reliably, and the CDR3 follows TCRdb's listing. The chain recombines TRBV11-2 with TRBJ2-7. 16 amino acids form the CDR3, both terminal residues included. The germline V gene has CDR1 SGHAT and CDR2 FQNNGV. The CDR3 spells CASFYICSARRAEQYF.